Listed below are T cell receptor beta chains from one sample, sequenced in a study of blood T cell repertoires in COVID-19. TCRdb's copy holds only in-frame clones and misses some; the assay was immunoSEQ multiplex PCR. Among roughly 120,000 clones listed, 65% to 85% were seen once. The material sequenced was peripheral blood. The receptors were sampled from a man in his 70s with acute or convalescent COVID-19. The CDR3 runs from the conserved cysteine through the conserved F or W.

CSVAGRTTEAFF,TRBV29-1
CASSKEKQGETQYF,TRBV2
CASGEEGSSNQPQHF,TRBV9
CASREGTGYTF,TRBV6-5
CASTTGGPSNQPQHF,TRBV6-5
CASSDRGRTDTQYF,TRBV6-1
CASSSGTAYEQYF,TRBV5-6
CASSQDTYGNEKLFF,TRBV4-2
CASSHPRNNYGYTF,TRBV28
CATSSRQGGGVGGNQPQHF,TRBV15
CASRATGWNTEAFF,TRBV10-2
CASSRQGPGEQYF,TRBV7-9
CASSGGMNTEAFF,TRBV27
CASSRVGHGELFF,TRBV19
CAISTTGGLTEAFF,TRBV10-3
CAWSERGRARNEQFF,TRBV30
CASSQDGTRWSPLHF,TRBV3-1/TRBV3-2
CASSGLADTGELFF,TRBV6-4
CASSFRVSDTQYF,TRBV5-1
CASSGSPTFNEQFF,TRBV11-1
CASSLGGRQGARKYNEAFF,TRBV5-4
CASSARDRGAYGYTF,TRBV9
CASSEALGYTF,TRBV2
CASSVSGGNTGELFF,TRBV9
CASKYLLAQETQYF,TRBV2
CASSSGDYGYTF,TRBV28
CAVGPRGTEAFF,TRBV10-3
CASSEVSAGTGTSRSYEQYF,TRBV6-1
CASSDSGRELFF,TRBV2
CASSPTGTIRQPQHF,TRBV7-8
CASSQRQISYNEQFF,TRBV14
CAWSGPGRGQYF,TRBV30
CASSPLAGVYGYTF,TRBV18
CSVEQLRQGIETQYF,TRBV29-1
CATSDPQPSGDQETQYF,TRBV24-1
CASSSLVVPEQFF,TRBV6-5
CASSQGSTRDTEAFF,TRBV4-1
CASSLAGSNEKLFF,TRBV7-9
CASSQEWDRQGNPYNEQFF,TRBV14
CASSPRRTGGFGETQYF,TRBV5-5
CASSLGQEGNQPQHF,TRBV5-6
CAISESASGVGELFF,TRBV10-3
CSASIGSGYGYTF,TRBV20-1
CASSQGSLAGGRTDTQYF,TRBV3-1/TRBV3-2
CASSANTGTATREQFF,TRBV6-1
CASSHLSTGYGYTF,TRBV3-1/TRBV3-2
CASSFGSYEQYF,TRBV5-1
CASSPHRGTGELFF,TRBV19
CAWSVRGGPGNTIYF,TRBV30
CASSPGTGVPLYEQYF,TRBV27
CASSPRLGPTFSTDTQYF,TRBV5-6
CASSSVSGGGYTF,TRBV5-1
CSVQTGSGGAYTF,TRBV29-1
CASSEWTDCPYEQYF,TRBV6-4
CATSTDTYGYTF,TRBV15
CASRTGTSGVGTQYF,TRBV10-1
CASNMEGNTIYF,TRBV19
CASSLGTNQPQHF,TRBV7-6
CASSPTEDRDYNEQFF,TRBV18
CARQGPHYGYTF,TRBV10-1